These 22 T cell receptor beta chains were all obtained from the same sample, sequenced in a study of blood T cell repertoires in COVID-19. Profiled with immunoSEQ multiplex PCR; TCRdb holds only in-frame clones, not every one. This table holds 75,000 to 95,000 clones, under 80% found once. The sample comprised peripheral blood. The receptor set was obtained from a man aged 65 to 79 with COVID-19, enrolled during active disease.

The V gene is TRBV19, the J gene TRBJ2-1; 12 bases map to TRBD2. This CDR3 has 14 amino acids. The trim removed 9 bases at V and 4 bases at J, leaving 4 bases unmatched. In germline, CDR1 is LNHDA, CDR2 SQIVND (reference sequence). DNA for the CDR3: TGTGCCAGCGCGGGACTAGCGGGTTACAATGAGCAGTTCTTC. Its protein product is CASAGLAGYNEQFF.

This chain links TRBV28 with TRBJ2-5, with 11 positions matching TRBD2. The CDR3 totals 16 residues. CDR1 MDHEN and CDR2 SYDVKM come from the germline V gene. The ends lost 4 bases at V and 2 bases at J; junction bases unmatched: 6. CDR3 region: CASSSPGLADQETQYF. The CDR3 DNA is TGTGCCAGCAGTTCCCCGGGACTAGCGGATCAAGAGACCCAGTACTTC.

This clone has only a few counts. V gene TRBV19 combines with J gene TRBJ1-1; 8 bases align to TRBD1. With V trimmed by 6 bases and J by 6 bases, 18 bases remained unmatched. The CDR3 length is 17 residues. The germline CDR1 and CDR2 sequences are LNHDA and SQIVND (reference sequence). CDR3 coding DNA: TGTGCCAGTAGGACGGACAGGGTTATTTTCGTAGGTGCTGAAGCTTTCTTT. Translating gives CASRTDRVIFVGAEAFF.

V and J are TRBV5-5 and TRBJ2-1; 14 bases are a match to TRBD2. CDR3 length: 17 residues. The trim removed 6 bases at V and 2 bases at J, leaving 7 bases unmatched. CDR1 and CDR2 from the germline V gene are SGHKS and YYEKEE (reference sequence). The CDR3 DNA follows: TGTGCCAGCACCCCGGGACTAGCGGGAGTCGCCTACAATGAGCAGTTCTTC. It yields the protein CASTPGLAGVAYNEQFF.

The V gene is TRBV7-2, the J gene TRBJ2-5; TRBD2 matches 10 bases. V shed 3 bases, J shed 2 bases, and the junction held 3 bases outside the gene matches. This CDR3 comprises 15 residues. Germline V gene sequence: CDR1 SGHTA, CDR2 FQGNSA. The DNA for the CDR3 is TGTGCCAGCAGCTTCCAACTAGCGGGGCAAGAGACCCAGTACTTC. This codes for CASSFQLAGQETQYF.

The chain joins TRBV10-3 to TRBJ2-1; 10 nucleotides line up with TRBD2. V shed 11 bases, J shed 6 bases, and the junction held 13 bases outside the gene matches. The CDR3 is 15 residues long. Looked up from germline, CDR1 is ENHRY and CDR2 is SYGVKD. The DNA for the CDR3 is TGTGCCGCAACCGAGGAGGCTAGCGGGAGCAATGAGCAGTTCTTC. As protein: CAATEEASGSNEQFF.

This clone was counted ten times or more. The V gene is TRBV2, the J gene TRBJ1-2; D is possibly TRBD1 (5 bases). The CDR3 contains 12 residues. Trimming stripped 7 bases from V and 8 bases from J, with 14 bases between. Germline V lookup: CDR1 SNHLY, CDR2 FYNNEI. The CDR3 reads CASTRGTVGYTF. The CDR3 DNA reads as TGTGCCAGCACACGGGGGACGGTCGGCTACACCTTC. Together with reference TRBV2 and TRBJ1-2, the CDR3 gives the full variable domain: EPEVTQTPSHQVTQMGQEVILRCVPISNHLYFYWYRQILGQKVEFLVSFYNNEISEKSEIFDDQFSVERPDGSNFTLKIRSTKLEDSAMYFCASTRGTVGYTFGSGTRLTVV.

This clone showed up just once. This chain connects TRBV7-2 to TRBJ2-1; 9 bases fit TRBD2. The V gene's germline CDR1 is SGHTA and CDR2 FQGNSA. Losses at the gene ends were 1 base for V and 9 bases for J; bases not matched to a gene: 4. This CDR3 comprises 14 residues. CDR3 residues: CASSLGTSGLEQFF. DNA for the CDR3: TGTGCCAGCAGCTTAGGTACTAGCGGGCTTGAGCAGTTCTTC.

The chain couples TRBV4-3 to TRBJ2-1, with 7 nucleotides matching TRBD2. Germline V lookup: CDR1 LGHNA, CDR2 YSLEER. The CDR3 spans 15 residues. J lost 5 bases, V lost 0 bases, and 4 bases had no gene match. The CDR3 is CASSQDAGADNEQFF. CDR3 sequence (DNA): TGCGCCAGCAGCCAAGATGCGGGAGCCGACAATGAGCAGTTCTTC.

The rearrangement uses TRBV25-1 and TRBJ2-1; D perhaps matches TRBD1 (6 bases). Trimming took 8 bases from V and 1 from J, leaving 15 bases between them. CDR1 MGHDK and CDR2 SYGVNS come from the germline V gene. This CDR3 spans 15 amino acids. For the CDR3, the DNA is TGTGCCAGCGGAACTGGACAGCTGTCCTACAATGAGCAGTTCTTC. This gives the protein CASGTGQLSYNEQFF. The whole variable domain, remainder taken from reference TRBV25-1 and TRBJ2-1, is EADIYQTPRYLVIGTGKKITLECSQTMGHDKMYWYQQDPGMELHLIHYSYGVNSTEKGDLSSESTVSRIRTEHFPLTLESARPSHTSQYLCASGTGQLSYNEQFFGPGTRLTVL.

This chain connects TRBV6-6 to TRBJ2-2; D is possibly TRBD1 (8 bases). Deletions cut 6 bases from V and 3 bases from J, with 14 bases between. CDR3 length equals 15 residues. CDR1 and CDR2 (germline): MNHNY, SVGAGI (reference sequence). CDR3 sequence reads: CASSYTGGDTGELFF. In DNA form, the CDR3 reads TGTGCCAGCAGCTATACAGGGGGGGACACCGGGGAGCTGTTTTTT.

V is TRBV11-1 and J is TRBJ2-7; 8 bases map to TRBD2. J lost 3 bases, V lost 7 bases, and 8 bases had no gene match. Germline V lookup: CDR1 SGHAT, CDR2 FQDESV (reference sequence). This CDR3 comprises 14 residues. CDR3 region: CASTQGSGIYEQYF. The CDR3 nucleotides read TGTGCCAGCACTCAAGGTAGCGGGATCTACGAGCAGTACTTC.

CDR3 region: CASSPTGRGYTF. The CDR3 DNA is TGTGCCAGCAGCCCGACCGGGAGGGGCTACACCTTC. The rearrangement uses TRBV16 and TRBJ1-2; no firm D call. Per germline, CDR1 KGHSY and CDR2 FQNENV. V was shortened by 4 bases and J by 8 bases, with 11 bases between the two germline ends. CDR3 length: 12 residues.

The chain recombines TRBV5-4 with TRBJ2-7; TRBD2 aligns across 10 bases. V gave up 4 bases and J gave up 6 bases; unmatched junction bases: 10. Germline values: CDR1 SGHNT, CDR2 YYREEE (reference sequence). CDR3 size: 15 residues. CDR3: CASSGAGTSEGEQYF. The DNA for the CDR3 is TGTGCCAGCAGCGGCGCCGGGACTAGCGAAGGCGAGCAGTACTTC.

This clone has only a few counts. The chain recombines TRBV19 with TRBJ1-2, with a possible D match to TRBD1 (5 bases). The CDR3 is made up of 15 amino acids. Germline CDR1 and CDR2: LNHDA and SQIVND (reference sequence). V lost 5 bases and J 2 bases, leaving 15 bases between the germline ends. CDR3 nucleotide sequence: TGTGCCAGTAGTGGAGCAGGGAGGTTGAACTATGGCTACACCTTC. Amino acid sequence: CASSGAGRLNYGYTF.

The V and J genes are TRBV4-2 and TRBJ1-4; 9 bases match TRBD1. Trimming cost V 4 bases and J 3 bases; bases outside gene matches: 12. CDR1 LGHNA and CDR2 YNFKEQ come from the germline V gene. The CDR3 length is 18 residues. The CDR3 here is CASSPLGQGTLANEKLFF. The CDR3, as DNA: TGTGCCAGCAGCCCCTTGGGACAGGGAACGTTAGCTAATGAAAAACTGTTTTTT.

The chain combines TRBV19 with TRBJ2-2, with D tentatively TRBD1 (5 bases). V was trimmed by 5 bases and J by 3 bases, leaving 10 bases between them. The CDR3 runs to 14 residues. The V gene's germline CDR1 is LNHDA and CDR2 SQIVND (reference sequence). The CDR3 sequence is CASSLQGDTGELFF. The CDR3 nucleotides are TGTGCCAGTAGTTTGCAGGGTGACACCGGGGAGCTGTTTTTT. The full variable domain, rest sourced from reference TRBV19 and TRBJ2-2, is DGGITQSPKYLFRKEGQNVTLSCEQNLNHDAMYWYRQDPGQGLRLIYYSQIVNDFQKGDIAEGYSVSREKKESFPLTVTSAQKNPTAFYLCASSLQGDTGELFFGEGSRLTVL.

The chain is built from TRBV6-5 and TRBJ2-1, with TRBD2 matching 7 bases. Trimming at V came to 0 bases and at J to 1 base, leaving 3 bases not matched to a gene. CDR1 MNHEY and CDR2 SVGAGI come from the germline V gene. This CDR3 region has 16 residues. In DNA, the CDR3 is TGTGCCAGCAGTTACTCGATAGCGGGTTCCTACAATGAGCAGTTCTTC. Its protein is CASSYSIAGSYNEQFF.

The V gene is TRBV7-2, the J gene TRBJ2-7, with TRBD2 identical over 11 bases. This CDR3 spans 19 amino acids. Germline trimming cut 0 bases from V and 2 bases from J; bases unmatched to any gene: 12. The germline CDR1 and CDR2 sequences are SGHTA and FQGNSA. CDR3 amino acids: CASSLASGLAGGLAYEQYF. CDR3 DNA: TGTGCCAGCAGCTTAGCATCGGGGCTAGCGGGAGGTCTGGCCTACGAGCAGTACTTC.

This chain uses TRBV5-4 with TRBJ2-2; 8 bases align to TRBD2. The germline gives CDR1 SGHNT, CDR2 YYREEE (reference sequence). V shed 4 bases and J 0 bases; nucleotides not matched to a gene: 5. This CDR3 is 16 amino acids long. The CDR3 spells CASSGGGLANTGELFF. The CDR3 nucleotides read TGTGCCAGCAGCGGGGGGGGACTAGCGAACACCGGGGAGCTGTTTTTT.

The chain combines TRBV6-4 with TRBJ1-1, with D hard to call. Trimming stripped 3 bases from V and 4 bases from J, with 9 bases between. Germline assignment: CDR1 MRHNA and CDR2 SNTAGT. The CDR3 is 13 residues long. This CDR3 is CASSEASGTEAFF. The CDR3 coding sequence is TGTGCCAGCAGTGAGGCCTCGGGCACTGAAGCTTTCTTT.

This clone was counted once. CDR3 amino acids: CASSQVVGSGQPQHF. DNA for the CDR3: TGTGCCAGCTCTCAGGTAGTTGGGTCCGGTCAGCCCCAGCATTTT. The rearrangement joins TRBV18 to TRBJ1-5; no definite D call. Trimming removed 6 bases from V and 6 bases from J, with 18 bases in between. The CDR3 consists of 15 residues. Germline V gene data show CDR1 as KGHSH and CDR2 as LQKENI.